This T cell receptor beta chain was recovered during a study of T-cell reconstitution after alpha-beta-depleted transplantation in children. Study-level points and caveats: A year had passed since transplant, and T-cell counts and diversity by then came mostly from newly produced T cells. Approximately two months post-transplant, alpha-beta T cells reportedly originated from several hundred expanded graft clones.

This clonotype showed up just a few times. What it binds is not known. The CDR3 totals 17 residues. TCRbeta library construction was performed incorporating unique molecular identifiers. TCRdb re-analysed the PCR reads in MiXCR, keeping a single row per CDR3 protein. This table has about 420,000 distinct CDR3 sequences, roughly 17% appearing once. Sample: PBMCs, mostly from graft donor cells, taken 360 days after TCRalphabeta/CD19-depleted stem cell transplant. The J gene is TRBJ2-4, the V gene TRBV21-1; TRBD2, the D gene given by the table, was not confirmed from the DNA. TRBV21-1 is classified as a pseudogene. This receptor was obtained from a boy younger than two who had a stem cell transplant for Wiskott-Aldrich syndrome, so the T cells may come from the graft donor. Here the CDR3 reads CASSKRRYPIAKNIQYF. CDR3 DNA sequence: TGTGCCAGCAGCAAAAGGAGGTATCCAATAGCCAAAAACATTCAGTACTTC.